The 30 T cell receptor beta chains below come from one sample, sequenced in a study of blood T cell repertoires in COVID-19. TCRdb keeps only in-frame clones here, not all; method: immunoSEQ multiplex PCR. The sample consists of roughly 50,000 clones, under 85% of them appearing once. Sequencing was performed on peripheral blood. All receptors derive from a woman in her sixties with acute or convalescent COVID-19.

This chain joins TRBV29-1 and TRBJ2-7, with D perhaps TRBD1 (6 bases). The CDR3 has 13 amino acids. Trimming left V 6 bases short and J 1 base short, with 13 bases between. Germline V gives CDR1 SQVTM, CDR2 ANQGSEA. In DNA form, the CDR3 reads TGCAGCGTGAGGAAGAGGGGGTCCTACGAGCAGTACTTC. This codes for CSVRKRGSYEQYF.

The gene calls are TRBV6-5 and TRBJ1-1; 7 bases line up with TRBD1. The germline gives CDR1 MNHEY, CDR2 SVGAGI. V lost 2 bases and J lost 0; bases outside the gene matches: 3. The CDR3 runs to 15 residues. Here the CDR3 reads CASSYPRGMNTEAFF. CDR3 nucleotide sequence: TGTGCCAGCAGTTACCCCAGGGGGATGAACACTGAAGCTTTCTTT.

This chain joins TRBV10-1 and TRBJ2-1; TRBD2 agrees at 7 bases. In germline, CDR1 is WNHNN, CDR2 SYGVQD (reference sequence). The V and J ends lost 3 bases and 3 bases, in that order; junction bases with no gene match: 5. The CDR3 contains 15 residues. The CDR3 sequence: CASSDGGRGYNEQFF. The CDR3 bases are TGCGCCAGCAGTGACGGCGGGAGAGGCTACAATGAGCAGTTCTTC.

V gene TRBV30 combines with J gene TRBJ1-3; D not resolved. The germline gives CDR1 GTSNPN, CDR2 SVGIG (reference sequence). The ends were cut back, 4 bases at V and 1 base at J, with 11 bases in the middle. CDR3 size: 14 residues. Written as DNA, the CDR3 is TGTGCCTGGACCCAACTGCATTCTGGAAACACCATATATTTT. Translating it yields CAWTQLHSGNTIYF.

The J gene is TRBJ2-2, the V gene TRBV10-1, with D unresolved. CDR1 and CDR2 (germline): WNHNN, SYGVQD (reference sequence). The CDR3 totals 13 residues. Trimming cost V 4 bases and J 6 bases, with 9 bases left between them. CDR3 nucleotide sequence: TGCGCCAGCAGTGCTAGTCCGGCCGGGGAGCTGTTTTTT. It is translated as CASSASPAGELFF.

The chain employs TRBV4-1 and TRBJ2-3; 7 nucleotides match TRBD2. CDR1 and CDR2 from the germline V gene are MGHRA and YSYEKL. The CDR3 is made up of 15 amino acids. The junction had 6 bases not matched to a gene; V was cut back by 4 bases and J by 2 bases. The CDR3 DNA follows: TGCGCCAGCAGCCCGTACGCGGGAGACACAGATACGCAGTATTTT. Amino acids: CASSPYAGDTDTQYF.

The rearrangement links TRBV7-9 to TRBJ2-5; D unclear. This CDR3 contains 13 residues. Trimming pared 1 base from V and 4 bases from J, leaving 7 bases between. Germline-derived CDR1 and CDR2 are SEHNR and FQNEAQ (reference sequence). The CDR3 DNA reads TGTGCCAGCAGCTTAGGGGCGCGAGAGACCCAGTACTTC. It specifies CASSLGARETQYF.

The chain links TRBV7-8 to TRBJ2-5, with D possibly matching TRBD1 (5 bases). Trimming took 2 bases from V and 5 from J, leaving 15 bases between them. The CDR3 is made up of 15 amino acids. CDR1 is SGHVS and CDR2 is FQNEAQ in the germline V gene. CDR3 sequence (DNA): TGTGCCAGCAGCTTATCCCAGGGTATTCGGGAGACCCAGTACTTC. Its protein product is CASSLSQGIRETQYF.

The rearrangement uses TRBV27 and TRBJ2-7, with TRBD1 identical over 9 bases. This CDR3 spans 18 amino acids. V lost 1 base and J lost 4; bases outside the gene matches: 14. Germline V gene sequence: CDR1 MNHEY, CDR2 SMNVEV (reference sequence). The CDR3 loop is CASSLFPGTGSIPYEQYF. For the CDR3, the DNA is TGTGCCAGCAGTTTATTTCCCGGGACAGGGAGTATTCCTTACGAGCAGTACTTC.

The chain recombines TRBV2 with TRBJ1-2, with D possibly being TRBD1 (5 bases). The V gene's germline CDR1 is SNHLY and CDR2 FYNNEI. V shed 2 bases and J shed 6 bases, with 13 bases lying between them. The CDR3 is 14 residues long. The CDR3 sequence is CASSELGGWDGYTF. The DNA of the CDR3 is TGTGCCAGCAGTGAATTGGGGGGATGGGATGGCTACACCTTC.

This clone is a singleton in its sample. The V call is TRBV3-1 (or the pseudogene TRBV3-2), the J call TRBJ2-1; TRBD1 agrees at 7 bases. The CDR3 contains 14 residues. In germline, CDR1 is LGHDT, CDR2 YNNKEL (reference sequence). V trimming: 4 bases; J trimming: 8 bases; junction bases outside the gene matches: 8. CDR3 nucleotide sequence: TGTGCCAGCAGCCCTGACAGGGTAGTGGATGAGCAGTTCTTC. Its translation is CASSPDRVVDEQFF.

V gene TRBV28 combines with J gene TRBJ1-4, with D possibly TRBD1 on 6 matching bases. The CDR3 is 18 amino acids. The germline V and J ends were trimmed by 6 bases and 0 bases, with 20 bases remaining between them. CDR1 is MDHEN and CDR2 is SYDVKM in the germline V gene. The CDR3 region has the DNA TGTGCCAGCAGATACACGACAGGAATTAAGGCAACTAATGAAAAACTGTTTTTT. It translates to CASRYTTGIKATNEKLFF.

This rearrangement joins TRBV25-1 to TRBJ2-4, with D tentatively TRBD1 (8 bases). CDR1 is MGHDK, CDR2 SYGVNS, per germline. V shed 9 bases and J shed 8 bases, with 23 bases lying between them. This CDR3 spans 15 amino acids. The chain's CDR3 is CASLSDRGGSDIQYF. The CDR3 DNA sequence: TGTGCCAGTCTAAGCGACAGGGGAGGGTCTGACATTCAGTACTTC.

The rearrangement links TRBV7-2 to TRBJ1-1; D is unclear. The V gene lost 5 bases and the J gene lost 1 base, with 8 bases spanning the gap. The CDR3 is 13 residues long. Per the germline V gene, CDR1 is SGHTA and CDR2 is FQGNSA. The CDR3 loop is CASSVGRNTEAFF. The DNA for the CDR3 is TGTGCCAGCAGCGTCGGGAGGAACACTGAAGCTTTCTTT.

V and J are TRBV5-1 and TRBJ2-7; 8 nucleotides align to TRBD1. Trimming removed 4 bases from V and 3 bases from J; junction bases left unmatched: 9. The CDR3 extends over 15 amino acids. CDR1 SGHRS and CDR2 YFSETQ come from the germline V gene. DNA for the CDR3: TGCGCCAGCAGCCTAACGACAGGGGTGGTCTACGAGCAGTACTTC. This sequence encodes CASSLTTGVVYEQYF.

The chain uses TRBV18 and TRBJ2-2; 7 bases are a match to TRBD1. Germline CDR1 and CDR2: KGHSH and LQKENI. The CDR3 loop spans 17 amino acids. The V segment lost 5 bases and the J segment 1 base; nucleotides outside the gene matches: 10. As DNA, the CDR3 is TGTGCCAGCTCATCGAATCTTCGGGACAGGAACACCGGGGAGCTGTTTTTT. This translates into CASSSNLRDRNTGELFF. Full variable domain (rest looked up from reference TRBV18 and TRBJ2-2): NAGVMQNPRHLVRRRGQEARLRCSPMKGHSHVYWYRQLPEEGLKFMVYLQKENIIDESGMPKERFSAEFPKEGPSILRIQQVVRGDSAAYFCASSSNLRDRNTGELFFGEGSRLTVL.

The V and J genes are TRBV28 and TRBJ2-1; TRBD1 agrees at 7 bases. Germline V gene lookup returns CDR1 MDHEN and CDR2 SYDVKM. V lost 9 bases to trimming and J lost 7 bases; unmatched junction nucleotides: 6. CDR3 length equals 12 residues. CDR3 DNA sequence: TGTGCCAGTAGAACAGGGGTAAATGAGCAGTTCTTC. Translating it yields CASRTGVNEQFF.

The CDR3 sequence: CAISEFGTSSYEQYF. CDR3 nucleotide sequence: TGTGCCATCAGTGAGTTCGGGACTAGTTCGTATGAGCAGTACTTC. The chain joins TRBV10-3 to TRBJ2-7, with TRBD2 matching 8 bases. Germline values: CDR1 ENHRY, CDR2 SYGVKD. CDR3 length: 15 amino acids. V was clipped by 1 base and J by 7 bases; unmatched bases: 9.

The chain is built from TRBV9 and TRBJ2-1, with TRBD2 as a possible D gene (5 bases). Germline V gene data show CDR1 as SGDLS and CDR2 as YYNGEE. V shed 3 bases and J shed 2 bases, with 12 bases lying between them. This CDR3 is built from 15 residues. CDR3 residues: CASSAREKTYNEQFF. The CDR3 DNA reads as TGTGCCAGCAGCGCCCGGGAAAAAACCTACAATGAGCAGTTCTTC.

This sequence joins TRBV3-1 (or the pseudogene TRBV3-2) and TRBJ1-1, with D hard to call. Looked up from germline, CDR1 is LGHDT and CDR2 is YNNKEL (reference sequence). The CDR3 is 14 amino acids. Trimming cost V 4 bases and J 5 bases, with 14 bases left between them. CDR3 sequence: CASSLSHLKTEAFF. The CDR3 DNA reads TGTGCCAGCAGCCTCAGTCACCTTAAAACTGAAGCTTTCTTT.

In this sample, this clone turned up a few times. The rearrangement joins TRBV30 to TRBJ1-6, with TRBD1 as a possible D gene (6 bases). V was shortened by 7 bases and J by 1 base, with 14 bases between the two germline ends. Germline V lookup: CDR1 GTSNPN, CDR2 SVGIG (reference sequence). This CDR3 spans 15 amino acids. CDR3 nucleotide sequence: TGTGCCTTAAAGGGGGGGGTGTCCTATAATTCACCCCTCCACTTT. Translation gives CALKGGVSYNSPLHF.

This chain connects TRBV27 to TRBJ1-5, with D possibly being TRBD1 (6 bases). Trimming removed 2 bases at V and 3 bases at J, with 14 bases between. The CDR3 is 16 amino acids. The germline CDR1 and CDR2 sequences are MNHEY and SMNVEV (reference sequence). CDR3 protein: CASSLPPDRLNQPQHF. The CDR3 nucleotides read TGTGCCAGCAGTTTACCTCCTGACAGGCTCAATCAGCCCCAGCATTTT.

The chain uses TRBV5-5 and TRBJ2-7; D gene ambiguous. The CDR3 has 14 amino acids. The V gene lost 0 bases and the J gene lost 0 bases, with 7 bases spanning the gap. Germline-derived CDR1 and CDR2 are SGHKS and YYEKEE (reference sequence). The CDR3 DNA is TGTGCCAGCAGCTTGGGGGCAGGCTCCTACGAGCAGTACTTC. Encoded protein: CASSLGAGSYEQYF.

The chain joins TRBV29-1 to TRBJ2-3; maybe TRBD1 (6 bases). CDR3 length equals 15 residues. Germline V gene lookup returns CDR1 SQVTM and CDR2 ANQGSEA. V shed 5 bases and J shed 4 bases, with 19 bases lying between them. This CDR3 is CSVRVSGGGADTQYF. The CDR3 region has the DNA TGCAGCGTTAGAGTGTCGGGTGGGGGCGCAGATACGCAGTATTTT.

This clone was counted once. J is TRBJ2-5 and V is TRBV11-2; TRBD1 matches at 8 bases. The germline V gene has CDR1 SGHAT and CDR2 FQNNGV. This CDR3 region has 17 residues. Trimming took 2 bases from V and 5 from J; bases not matched to a gene: 13. The CDR3, as DNA: TGTGCCAGCAGCTTATTGCTACTACCAGGGGGCCCGGAGACCCAGTACTTC. Translating gives CASSLLLLPGGPETQYF. Together with reference TRBV11-2 and TRBJ2-5, the CDR3 gives the full variable domain: EAGVAQSPRYKIIEKRQSVAFWCNPISGHATLYWYQQILGQGPKLLIQFQNNGVVDDSQLPKDRFSAERLKGVDSTLKIQPAKLEDSAVYLCASSLLLLPGGPETQYFGPGTRLLVL.

CDR3 in DNA: TGCGCCAGCAGCTTGGAGGGACAGGGGAACACTGAAGCTTTCTTT. Protein product: CASSLEGQGNTEAFF. The chain combines TRBV5-1 with TRBJ1-1; 9 bases map to TRBD1. In germline, CDR1 is SGHRS, CDR2 YFSETQ. The CDR3 consists of 15 residues. V trimming: 0 bases; J trimming: 1 base; junction bases outside the gene matches: 1.

This clone was found once. The rearrangement joins TRBV7-8 to TRBJ1-1; D uncertain. Trimming cost V 0 bases and J 2 bases, with 7 bases left between them. The CDR3 is 14 residues long. The germline CDR1 and CDR2 sequences are SGHVS and FQNEAQ. The CDR3 is CASSLASGNTEAFF. In DNA form, the CDR3 reads TGTGCCAGCAGCTTAGCTTCGGGTAACACTGAAGCTTTCTTT.

Here the CDR3 DNA reads TGTGCCAGTTTACTAGCGGGAGTGGGTGAGCAGTTCTTC. This codes for CASLLAGVGEQFF. This chain uses TRBV2 with TRBJ2-1, with TRBD2 matching over 11 bases. Germline V gene sequence: CDR1 SNHLY, CDR2 FYNNEI. J lost 9 bases, V lost 9 bases, and 7 bases had no gene match. CDR3 length equals 13 residues.

The chain uses TRBV5-6 and TRBJ2-7; maybe TRBD1 (6 bases). In germline, CDR1 is SGHDT, CDR2 YYEEEE. This CDR3 has 15 amino acids. Trimming stripped 4 bases from V and 4 bases from J, with 18 bases between. The CDR3 protein is CASSDPDSQGYEQYF. The CDR3 nucleotides are TGTGCCAGCAGCGACCCGGACAGCCAAGGGTACGAGCAGTACTTC.

The V and J genes are TRBV24-1 and TRBJ2-1, with TRBD2 matching over 9 bases. The ends lost 5 bases at V and 4 bases at J; junction bases unmatched: 2. This CDR3 has 14 residues. Looked up from germline, CDR1 is KGHDR and CDR2 is SFDVKD. The CDR3 region has the DNA TGTGCCACCAGTGGCGGGGGGGAATACAATGAGCAGTTCTTC. Residues: CATSGGGEYNEQFF.